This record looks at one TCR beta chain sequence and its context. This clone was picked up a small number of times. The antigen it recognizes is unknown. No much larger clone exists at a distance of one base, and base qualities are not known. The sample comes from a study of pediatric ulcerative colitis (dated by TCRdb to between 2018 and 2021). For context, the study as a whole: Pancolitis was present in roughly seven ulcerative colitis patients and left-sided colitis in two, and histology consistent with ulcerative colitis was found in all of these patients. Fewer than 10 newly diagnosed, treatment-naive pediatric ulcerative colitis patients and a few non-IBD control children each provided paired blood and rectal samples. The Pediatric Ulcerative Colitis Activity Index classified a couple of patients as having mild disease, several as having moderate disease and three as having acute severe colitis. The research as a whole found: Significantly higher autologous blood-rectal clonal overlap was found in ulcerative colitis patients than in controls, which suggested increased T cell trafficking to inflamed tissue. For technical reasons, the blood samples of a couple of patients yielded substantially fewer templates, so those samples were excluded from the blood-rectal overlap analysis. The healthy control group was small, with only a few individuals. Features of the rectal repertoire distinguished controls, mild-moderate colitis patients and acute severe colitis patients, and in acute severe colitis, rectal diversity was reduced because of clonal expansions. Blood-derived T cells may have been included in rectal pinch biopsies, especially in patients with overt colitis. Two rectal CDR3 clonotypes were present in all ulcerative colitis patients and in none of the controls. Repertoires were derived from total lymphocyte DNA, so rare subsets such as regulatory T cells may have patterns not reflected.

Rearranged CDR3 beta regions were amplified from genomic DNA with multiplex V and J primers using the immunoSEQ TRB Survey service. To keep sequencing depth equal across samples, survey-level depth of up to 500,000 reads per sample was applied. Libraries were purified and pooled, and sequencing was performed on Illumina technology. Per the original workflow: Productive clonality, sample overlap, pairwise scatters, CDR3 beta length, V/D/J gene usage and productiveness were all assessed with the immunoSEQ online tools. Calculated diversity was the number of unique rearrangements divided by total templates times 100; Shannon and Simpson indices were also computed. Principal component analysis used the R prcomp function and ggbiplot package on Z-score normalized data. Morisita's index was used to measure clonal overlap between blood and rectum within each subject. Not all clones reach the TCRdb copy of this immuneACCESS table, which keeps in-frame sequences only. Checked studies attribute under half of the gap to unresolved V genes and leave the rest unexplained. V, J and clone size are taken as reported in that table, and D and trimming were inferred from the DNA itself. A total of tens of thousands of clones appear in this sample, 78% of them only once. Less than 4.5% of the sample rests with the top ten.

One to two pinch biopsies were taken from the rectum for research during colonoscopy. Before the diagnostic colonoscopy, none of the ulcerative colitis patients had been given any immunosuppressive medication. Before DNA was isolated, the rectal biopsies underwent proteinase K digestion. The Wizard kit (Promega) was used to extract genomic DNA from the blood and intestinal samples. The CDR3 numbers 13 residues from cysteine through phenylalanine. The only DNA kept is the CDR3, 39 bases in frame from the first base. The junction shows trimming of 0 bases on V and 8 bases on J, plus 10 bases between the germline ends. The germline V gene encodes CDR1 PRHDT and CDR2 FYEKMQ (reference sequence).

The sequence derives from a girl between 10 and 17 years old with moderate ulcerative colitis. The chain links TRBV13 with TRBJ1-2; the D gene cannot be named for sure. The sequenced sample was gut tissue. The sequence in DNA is TGTGCCAGCAGCTTAGGTGAAGGTAGAGGCTACACCTTC. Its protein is CASSLGEGRGYTF.